Below are 8 T cell receptor beta chains sequenced from a single sample in a study of T cell repertoires in cytomegalovirus infection. MiXCR was run by TCRdb on the reads, yielding one entry per CDR3 protein. The sample consists of fewer than 200,000 distinct CDR3 sequences, about 20% of them appearing once. Specimen: PBMCs. The receptors here all came from a human donor in good health (CMV status not recorded). Some clones in this sample may be carry-over from other donors' samples.

The chain couples TRBV15 to TRBJ2-2; D remains unclear. The CDR3 extends over 15 amino acids. Germline loops: CDR1 LNHNV, CDR2 YYDKDF (reference sequence). V dropped 1 base and J dropped 2 bases, with 8 bases sitting between them. The CDR3, as DNA: TGTGCCACCAGCAGAGGAAAGGGTAACACCGGGGAGCTGTTTTTT. Translating gives CATSRGKGNTGELFF. The full variable domain, rest sourced from reference TRBV15 and TRBJ2-2, is DAMVIQNPRYQVTQFGKPVTLSCSQTLNHNVMYWYQQKSSQAPKLLFHYYDKDFNNEADTPDNFQSRRPNTSFCFLDIRSPGLGDTAMYLCATSRGKGNTGELFFGEGSRLTVL.

The V call is TRBV6-1, the J call TRBJ2-3; no firm D call. The CDR3 runs 13 residues. CDR1 is MNHNS and CDR2 is SASEGT in the germline V gene. Trimming removed 2 bases at V and 4 bases at J, with 7 bases between. Written as DNA, the CDR3 is TGTGCCAGCAGTGAAAGGTTAGCAGATACGCAGTATTTT. Its translation is CASSERLADTQYF.

For this clonotype: Possible read error: a much larger clone is one base away. The rearrangement joins TRBV7-9 to TRBJ2-7; no clear D gene. This CDR3 has 14 amino acids. The germline gives CDR1 SEHNR, CDR2 FQNEAQ (reference sequence). The chain's CDR3 is CAGSSVGPVYEQYF. The DNA of the CDR3 is TGTGCCGGCAGCTCCGTCGGGCCTGTATACGAGCAGTACTTC.

The rearrangement joins TRBV12-3 or TRBV12-4 to TRBJ2-7; D is unclear. The V and J ends lost 2 bases and 2 bases respectively, with 4 bases between them. The CDR3 contains 12 residues. As DNA, the CDR3 is TGTGCCAGCAGTTTAAATCCCTACGAGCAGTACTTC. Translated: CASSLNPYEQYF.

This clonotype was recorded a few times. This may come from a read error, since a much larger clone is one base off. The chain combines TRBV28 with TRBJ2-7, with 9 bases matching TRBD1. This CDR3 has 14 amino acids. Germline lookup yields CDR1 MDHEN and CDR2 SYDVKM. The J segment lost 5 bases and the V segment lost 6 bases, leaving 8 bases of the junction unmatched. This CDR3 reads CASSQGQGIHEQYF. Written as DNA, the CDR3 is TGTGCCAGCAGCCAGGGACAGGGTATCCACGAGCAGTACTTC.

This chain connects TRBV20-1 to TRBJ2-7; 8 nucleotides agree with TRBD1. Unmatched junction bases numbered 4, after V lost 4 bases and J lost 2 bases. CDR1 is DFQATT and CDR2 is SNEGSKA in the germline V gene (reference sequence). The CDR3 is made up of 13 amino acids. The CDR3 here is CSAIPQGAYEQYF. The CDR3 coding sequence is TGCAGTGCTATACCACAGGGGGCCTACGAGCAGTACTTC.

This clonotype was detected many times. The rearrangement links TRBV11-2 to TRBJ1-1; D perhaps matches TRBD1 (5 bases). The CDR3 consists of 17 residues. Trimming shortened V by 5 bases and J by 0 bases, and 19 bases separated the two germline ends. Germline CDR1 is SGHAT and CDR2 is FQNNGV. CDR3 sequence (DNA): TGTGCCAGCAGCCCCAATGGGCAGGGATGGTTGAACACTGAAGCTTTCTTT. As protein: CASSPNGQGWLNTEAFF.

The gene calls are TRBV11-3 and TRBJ2-5; 10 nucleotides match TRBD2. The CDR3 has 15 amino acids. Germline V lookup: CDR1 SGHNT, CDR2 YENEEA. V was clipped by 5 bases and J by 2 bases; unmatched bases: 5. The CDR3 sequence is CASSTWTSGQETQYF. The CDR3 DNA sequence: TGTGCCAGCAGCACGTGGACTAGCGGTCAAGAGACCCAGTACTTC.